This TCR beta chain comes out of a study of long-term antiretroviral therapy in people with HIV. Findings and caveats of the study: Pre-ART clonal expansions dominated every time point's repertoire.

Every single participant having HIV got treatment inside the United States. A note on this clone: The antigen is undetermined. At one end the junction does not follow the germline gene, possibly because of a read error.

This CDR3 contains 17 residues. Germline CDR1 and CDR2: MNHEY and SMNVEV (reference sequence). At survey level, the immunoSEQ assay was run in its v3.0 version. Method: immunoSEQ multiplex PCR; TCRdb's copy keeps in-frame clones and lacks some. The table records some 48,000 clones, around 80% of them present only once. This chain uses TRBV27 with TRBJ1-2; D is unresolved. This clonotype was obtained from a young woman with HIV. The sequences come from unsorted PBMCs, collected 0.8 years after starting antiretroviral therapy. CDR3 sequence reads: CASSFLPALRDNYGYTF. The CDR3 coding sequence is TGTGCCAGCAGTTTTCTTCCCGCTCTAAGGGATAACTACGGCTACACCTTC.